Listed below are T cell receptor beta chains from one sample, sequenced in a study of T cells in Graves' hyperthyroidism and ophthalmopathy. TCRdb re-called the multiplex PCR reads through MiXCR, storing one row per CDR3 protein. Here the sample spans about 400,000 distinct CDR3 sequences, approximately 15% being singletons. The specimen was blood. These receptors were collected from a woman under 30 with Graves' hyperthyroidism. Both conserved end residues are part of each CDR3. The D gene is left open where the match is weak. Size is stated for part of the rows, as once, few or many counts, or as a class when the clone is expanded.

j_call v_call d_call clone_size cdr3_nt cdr3_aa
TRBJ2-1 TRBV20-1 NA many TGCAGTGCTGGCGGGACCAGGATTTCTGAGCAGTTCTTC CSAGGTRISEQFF
TRBJ2-1 TRBV5-1 NA NA TGCGCCAGCAGCTTGGCCCGGCGGGGAGACGAGCAGTTCTTC CASSLARRGDEQFF
TRBJ2-7 TRBV7-2 NA many TGTGCCAGCAGCTTACGGGTCCTCTACGAGCAGTACTTC CASSLRVLYEQYF
TRBJ1-1 TRBV7-9 NA NA TGTGCCAGCAGCCTCCCCACCACTGAAGATTTCTTT CASSLPTTEDFF
TRBJ1-1 TRBV15 NA NA TGTGCCACCAGCAGAGAGGGCAGACGGCGGAACACTGAAGCTTTCTTT CATSREGRRRNTEAFF
TRBJ2-5 TRBV18 TRBD1 many TGTGCCAGCTCAACTTCGACAGGGTGGACAGAGACCCAGTACTTC CASSTSTGWTETQYF
TRBJ2-1 TRBV6-1 TRBD2 few TGTGCCAGCAGTACCTTCCCGGGACTAGCGGACAATGAGCAGTTCTTC CASSTFPGLADNEQFF
TRBJ1-1 TRBV29-1 TRBD1 many TGCAGCGTTGCCAGGGGGATGAACACTGAAGCTTTCTTT CSVARGMNTEAFF
TRBJ2-2 TRBV15 TRBD2 few TGTGCCACCAGCGCAAGACTAGCGGGAGGGATGAACACCGGGGAGCTGTTTTTT CATSARLAGGMNTGELFF
TRBJ2-3 TRBV18 TRBD2 few TGTGCCAGCTCACCCCGGAGCGGGGAATCAGATACGCAGTATTTT CASSPRSGESDTQYF
TRBJ2-2 TRBV6-2/TRBV6-3 NA many TGTGCCAGCAGAGCGGTGGGCTACACCGGGGAGCTGTTTTTT CASRAVGYTGELFF
TRBJ2-7 TRBV9 TRBD2 NA TGTGCCAGCAGCGTTTGGACTAGACTGAACTACGAGCAGTACTTC CASSVWTRLNYEQYF
TRBJ2-7 TRBV7-3 NA many TGTGCCAGCAGCCCCGAGGGTTTAGCTTCCCACGAGCAGTACTTC CASSPEGLASHEQYF
TRBJ1-2 TRBV6-2/TRBV6-3 NA NA TGTGCCAGCAGTGACAACAGGGATGGCTACACCTTC CASSDNRDGYTF
TRBJ2-7 TRBV7-2 NA NA TGTGCCAGCAGCTTAGTACCGACCGGATGGGAGCAGTACTTC CASSLVPTGWEQYF
TRBJ1-2 TRBV6-5 NA NA TGTGCCAGCAGTTACGAGCCCTCTAACTATGGCTACACCTTC CASSYEPSNYGYTF
TRBJ2-5 TRBV20-1 NA NA TGCAGTGCTACTATAGCGGCCAGGTCCCAAGAGACCCAGTACTTC CSATIAARSQETQYF
TRBJ2-2 TRBV29-1 TRBD2 few TGCAGCGCCTCCGCTACTAGCGGGAGTGCCGGGGAGCTGTTTTTT CSASATSGSAGELFF
TRBJ2-7 TRBV5-6 NA NA TGTGCCAGCAGCTCCTGGACAGTCCTTTACGAGCAGTACTTC CASSSWTVLYEQYF
TRBJ2-5 TRBV5-1 NA NA TGCGCCAGCAGCTTGGGTGGGCACTACCAAGAGACCCAGTACTTC CASSLGGHYQETQYF
TRBJ1-2 TRBV20-1 NA few TGCAGTGCTAGCTCGGGGGGGCCCTTTGGCTACACCTTC CSASSGGPFGYTF
TRBJ2-7 TRBV6-1 NA many TGTGCCAGCAGTGAATGGCAGGGGATATACGAGCAGTACTTC CASSEWQGIYEQYF
TRBJ1-1 TRBV4-1 NA few TGCGCCAGCAGCCACCTCATAGCAGCATTGAACACTGAAGCTTTCTTT CASSHLIAALNTEAFF
TRBJ2-5 TRBV4-3 NA few TGCGCCAGCAGCCAAGGGCTGGACTGGACGGAGACCCAGTACTTC CASSQGLDWTETQYF
TRBJ2-1 TRBV3-1 NA many TGTGCCAGCAGCCTTGGGTCACTCTCCTACAATGAGCAGTTCTTC CASSLGSLSYNEQFF
TRBJ2-1 TRBV24-1 TRBD2 many TGTGCCACCAGTGATTTTCCCTCTAGCGGGGGGTACCCGGAGCAGTTCTTC CATSDFPSSGGYPEQFF
TRBJ2-1 TRBV6-1 TRBD2 few TGTGCCAGCACCCCCGCCGGGACTAGCCGAGGTGAGCAGTTCTTC CASTPAGTSRGEQFF
TRBJ2-7 TRBV7-2 NA NA NA CASSFYICSARDQTGSFYEQYF
TRBJ1-1 TRBV5-5 NA NA TGTGCCAGCAGTTACGAGTTTGGGGCTGAAGCTTTCTTT CASSYEFGAEAFF
TRBJ1-4 TRBV7-9 NA NA TGTGCCAACGGGGACGTTGAAAAACTGTTTTTT CANGDVEKLFF
TRBJ2-2 TRBV28 TRBD1 many TGTGCCAGCAGTCCCGGGACAGCGAACACCGGGGAGCTGTTTTTT CASSPGTANTGELFF
TRBJ2-1 TRBV18 NA once TGTGCCAGCTCAGGCGAGCGTGGCTCCTACAATGAGCAGTTCTTC CASSGERGSYNEQFF
TRBJ2-1 TRBV2 NA many TGTGCCAGCAGCCCGGGGGCCGGAGGGTACAATGAGCAGTTCTTC CASSPGAGGYNEQFF
TRBJ2-3 TRBV24-1 TRBD1 many TGTGCCACCAGTGATTTGGGGACAGGGGCCCCAGATACGCAGTATTTT CATSDLGTGAPDTQYF
TRBJ1-2 TRBV2 NA many TGTGCCAGCGGGGACGGATTGATCTATGGCTACACCTTC CASGDGLIYGYTF
TRBJ1-2 TRBV2 NA many TGTGCCAGCAGTGAACTGCAGCCCTATGGCTACACCTTC CASSELQPYGYTF
TRBJ2-7 TRBV4-1 NA few TGCGCCAGCAGCCAACAATTTCGGAGTCACAATGTGGAGCAGTACTTC CASSQQFRSHNVEQYF
TRBJ1-5 TRBV5-8 NA many TGTGCCAGCAGCTTGGGTGGCAGGGCCGGCCTGGACGATCAGCCCCAGCATTTT CASSLGGRAGLDDQPQHF
TRBJ1-4 TRBV5-5 TRBD1 NA TGTGCCAGCAGCTTGGGTTTACCGGGACAGGTTAATGAAAAACTGTTTTTT CASSLGLPGQVNEKLFF
TRBJ2-5 TRBV5-6 TRBD1 few TGTGCCAGCAGCGGGACAGGGGGCCGGGAGACCCAGTACTTC CASSGTGGRETQYF
TRBJ2-7 TRBV10-2 NA many TGCGCCAGCAGTGAACTTCTCCGGACAGACTCCTACGAGCAGTACTTC CASSELLRTDSYEQYF
TRBJ2-1 TRBV12-3/TRBV12-4 TRBD2 NA TGTGCCAGCAGTCTCGGGGGGAGGGATGAGCAGTTCTTC CASSLGGRDEQFF
TRBJ1-5 TRBV6-1 NA many TGTGCCAGCACCATTAGGGGGGCGGATCAGCCCCAGCATTTT CASTIRGADQPQHF
TRBJ1-1 TRBV29-1 NA NA TGCAGCGTTTCAATGGTGACAGAAGCTTTCTTT CSVSMVTEAFF
TRBJ1-2 TRBV2 TRBD1 many TGTGCCAGCACCGAGGACAGGGCGGGAGGCTACACCTTC CASTEDRAGGYTF
TRBJ2-7 TRBV6-2/TRBV6-3 NA few TGTGCCAGCAGTTTTAGCCTTCAGGGGCCTACCTACGAGCAGTACTTC CASSFSLQGPTYEQYF
TRBJ2-1 TRBV29-1 TRBD2 many TGCAGCGTTGAACCCCGCGGGAGGAGGGTTGAGCAGTTCTTC CSVEPRGRRVEQFF
TRBJ2-7 TRBV20-1 NA many TGCAGTGCTGTATCCTACGAGCAGTACTTC CSAVSYEQYF
TRBJ1-3 TRBV18 NA few TGTGCCAGCACTCGGGAGTCCCTTCGCTCTGGAAACACCATATATTTT CASTRESLRSGNTIYF
TRBJ1-4 TRBV7-8 TRBD1 NA TGTGCCAGCAGCGCAGGGGGCAATGAAAAACTGTTTTTT CASSAGGNEKLFF
TRBJ1-1 TRBV5-5 TRBD1 NA TGTGCCAGCAGCGCGTACCCGACAGGGGCGAACACTGAAGCTTTCTTT CASSAYPTGANTEAFF
TRBJ1-2 TRBV12-3/TRBV12-4 TRBD1 NA TGTGCCAGCAGCGTAACAGGGGTTTCGGGCTACACCTTC CASSVTGVSGYTF
TRBJ2-1 TRBV4-1 NA few TGCGCCAGCAGCCCCCTACGCCTTAGCTCCTACAATGAGCAGTTCTTC CASSPLRLSSYNEQFF
TRBJ2-5 TRBV18 TRBD2 NA TGTGCCAGCTCACTCGGGACTAGCGGGGGCCAAGAGACCCAGTACTTC CASSLGTSGGQETQYF
TRBJ1-1 TRBV5-1 TRBD1 many TGCGCCAGCAGCCAAAGGACAGGGGCCTTCACTGAAGCTTTCTTT CASSQRTGAFTEAFF
TRBJ2-5 TRBV6-1 NA many TGTGCCAGCAGAGCTAGGGGGAGGGCCGGGGAGACCCAGTACTTC CASRARGRAGETQYF
TRBJ2-7 TRBV24-1 NA many TGTGCCACCAGTGACAGAGGACAGGGAGGGACGCACGAGCAGTACTTC CATSDRGQGGTHEQYF
TRBJ2-7 TRBV5-1 NA few TGCGCCAGCAGCTTGGATTGGAACCCGGGACGCAGGAACGAGCAGTACTTC CASSLDWNPGRRNEQYF
TRBJ2-7 TRBV6-1 TRBD1 many TGTGCCAGCAGTAGACAGGGGCGGGCCTACGAGCAGTACTTC CASSRQGRAYEQYF
TRBJ1-1 TRBV28 NA NA TGTGCCAGCAGTATATACAGGGTGGGAGAAGCTTTCTTT CASSIYRVGEAFF